The 2 T cell receptor beta chains listed next were all sequenced from one sample in a study of spatial heterogeneity in lung cancer (dated by TCRdb to between 2018 and 2020). The protocol used for the library was 5' RACE. The instrument given in TCRdb is NextSeq 500. TCRdb reprocessed the public reads (quality trimming at Q25 with fastp, clone calling with MiXCR) and kept in-frame beta chains. Each CDR3 protein appears once, grouped with its most common genes and DNA. The sample table lists roughly 48,000 distinct CDR3 sequences, under 6% of them with a count of one. Of the sample, around 10% is held by the ten largest clones. The time point tag for this specimen amounts to: sample taken at primary tumor resection. Here the sequenced sample was PBMCs, taken at surgery. All receptors come from a male donor with early-stage non-small cell lung cancer.

This clonotype was detected ten times or more. V and J are TRBV12-3 or TRBV12-4 and TRBJ1-3; possibly TRBD1 for D (5 bases). CDR3 length: 16 amino acids. The V end was cut by 2 bases, the J end by 0 bases, with 11 bases between. CDR3 coding DNA: TGTGCCAGCAGTTTATCAGTCGGGACCTCTGGAAACACCATATATTTT. Amino acid sequence: CASSLSVGTSGNTIYF.

DNA of the CDR3: TGCAGTGCTAGAGAATCCCTAGCGGGATTTAGCTCCTACAATGAGCAGTTCTTC. Residues: CSARESLAGFSSYNEQFF. The gene calls are TRBV20-1 and TRBJ2-1, with 9 bases identical to TRBD2. The CDR3 covers 18 residues. With 0 bases clipped from V and 0 bases from J, the junction kept 9 bases outside the gene matches. The germline V gene encodes CDR1 DFQATT and CDR2 SNEGSKA (reference sequence).